This TCR beta chain was obtained from a study of glioma-infiltrating T cells. Study-wide points: Only very few CDR3 sequences appeared in both tissue and blood. Above-expected tissue-blood divergence occurred in all gliomas, most in low-grade ones.

Amplification of TCR alpha and beta CDR3 regions from RNA used iRepertoire nested multiplex PCR. Input was roughly 85-450 ng of tissue mRNA or PBMC total RNA. TCRdb redid the calling of the multiplex PCR reads with MiXCR, one entry per CDR3 protein. This table has 100,000 to 150,000 distinct CDR3 sequences, roughly 24% appearing once. On this clonotype itself: Its antigen is not known. At one of its ends the junction is not consistent with the germline gene, which may arise from a read error.

The TCR sequence derives from a human donor with low-grade glioma or glioblastoma, undergoing nonglioma brain surgery, or in good health (not recorded which). Sequenced: glioma tissue, nonneoplastic brain tissue, or PBMCs (not recorded which).

CDR3 sequence reads: CASSPAFYNEPFF. CDR3 bases: TGTGCCAGCAGCCCCGCCTTCTACAATGAGCCGTTCTTC. This chain connects TRBV16 to TRBJ2-1; D is undetermined. The CDR3 has 13 amino acids. Germline V gives CDR1 KGHSY, CDR2 FQNENV.